What follows are 9 T cell receptor beta chains derived from one specimen sequenced in a study of control samples from healthy donors and cancer patients. The table came from immunoSEQ multiplex PCR; TCRdb's copy has only in-frame clones and leaves some out. Of 150,000 to 200,000 clones in the sample, 90% to 95% are singletons; the top ten hold 1.3% to 1.5%. The sample was blood. All receptors derive from a woman younger than 30 in good health.

This chain uses TRBV5-8 with TRBJ1-2; D remains ambiguous. The CDR3 length is 12 residues. Germline values: CDR1 SGHTS, CDR2 YDEGEE. With 4 bases removed from V and 4 bases from J, the gap between germline ends came to 8 bases. DNA for the CDR3: TGTGCCAGCAGCCCTGGTGCCTATGGCTACACCTTC. Translation: CASSPGAYGYTF.

The chain joins TRBV7-3 to TRBJ1-5, with D possibly matching TRBD1 (6 bases). The V gene's germline CDR1 is SGHTA and CDR2 FQGTGA. CDR3 length: 16 amino acids. Between the trimmed V and J ends, which lost 5 bases and 3 bases, there was a span of 17 bases. The CDR3 bases are TGTGCCAGCAGCCTCTCCCGGACAGTTTCCAATCAGCCCCAGCATTTT. It codes for CASSLSRTVSNQPQHF.

This rearrangement joins TRBV11-2 to TRBJ2-1; TRBD1 is a possible D gene (6 bases). Trimming stripped 2 bases from V and 4 bases from J, with 9 bases between. Germline values: CDR1 SGHAT, CDR2 FQNNGV. The CDR3 sequence is 14 residues long. CDR3 coding DNA: TGTGCCAGCAGCTTACAGGGGCCATACAATGAGCAGTTCTTC. The encoded protein is CASSLQGPYNEQFF.

This chain links TRBV5-1 with TRBJ2-5; D may be TRBD1 or TRBD2 (5 bases each). V was pared by 4 bases and J by 1 base, with 11 bases between. Germline V gene sequence: CDR1 SGHRS, CDR2 YFSETQ. This CDR3 spans 14 amino acids. CDR3 coding DNA: TGCGCCAGCAGCACCACAGGAGGCCAAGAGACCCAGTACTTC. Its protein is CASSTTGGQETQYF. Full variable domain (missing parts from reference TRBV5-1 and TRBJ2-5): KAGVTQTPRYLIKTRGQQVTLSCSPISGHRSVSWYQQTPGQGLQFLFEYFSETQRNKGNFPGRFSGRQFSNSRSEMNVSTLELGDSALYLCASSTTGGQETQYFGPGTRLLVL.

The rearrangement uses TRBV5-5 and TRBJ1-1, with D possibly being TRBD1 (6 bases). The germline V and J ends were trimmed by 2 bases and 3 bases, with 8 bases remaining between them. This CDR3 contains 13 residues. Germline values: CDR1 SGHKS, CDR2 YYEKEE (reference sequence). CDR3 loop: CASSFAGDTEAFF. The CDR3 nucleotides read TGTGCCAGCAGCTTCGCAGGGGACACTGAAGCTTTCTTT.

The V and J genes are TRBV11-2 and TRBJ2-5; D assignment may be TRBD1 or TRBD2 (5 bases each). The CDR3 has 14 residues. Trimming removed 5 bases at V and 4 bases at J, with 14 bases between. Germline V CDR1 and CDR2: SGHAT, FQNNGV. The chain's CDR3 is CASSPGTHPETQYF. DNA of the CDR3: TGTGCCAGCAGCCCCGGGACCCACCCAGAGACCCAGTACTTC.

In its sample, this clone was seen once. The gene calls are TRBV10-3 and TRBJ2-5, with no clear D. With 4 bases removed from V and 0 bases from J, the gap between germline ends came to 9 bases. This CDR3 region has 14 residues. Germline CDR1 ENHRY, CDR2 SYGVKD. CDR3 bases: TGTGCCATCAGTGCTCCGAGCAACCAAGAGACCCAGTACTTC. Protein product: CAISAPSNQETQYF.

J is TRBJ2-7 and V is TRBV19; TRBD2 might be the D (6 bases). Per germline, CDR1 LNHDA and CDR2 SQIVND (reference sequence). This CDR3 comprises 16 residues. Trimming stripped 5 bases from V and 2 bases from J, with 19 bases between. CDR3 DNA: TGTGCCAGTAGTCTAACCTGGGGGGTGGTACCCTACGAGCAGTACTTC. It specifies CASSLTWGVVPYEQYF.

This clone was counted a single time. The chain is built from TRBV5-1 and TRBJ2-1; 9 bases align to TRBD2. J gave up 9 bases and V 4 bases, and 11 bases lay outside the gene matches. CDR1 is SGHRS, CDR2 YFSETQ, per germline. The CDR3 totals 15 residues. The CDR3 DNA follows: TGCGCCAGCAGCCCGTTGACTAGCGGTTCCCTTGAGCAGTTCTTC. Amino acids: CASSPLTSGSLEQFF.